These T cell receptor beta chains were read from a single sample in a study of CD8+CD57+ T cells in acquired aplastic anemia. Each CDR3 protein is one row after TCRdb ran MiXCR on the reads. The profile shows around 250,000 distinct CDR3 sequences, 56% of them singletons. Input material: sorted CD4+, CD8+, or CD8+CD57+ T cells (not recorded which) from PBMCs. All receptors derive from a human donor with severe aplastic anemia or a healthy control (not recorded which). CDR3s include the opening cysteine and the closing phenylalanine or tryptophan. The D gene is left open where the match is weak. Clone size, where shown, is once, few, many, or a class for clones that have expanded.

V gene	J gene	clone size	D gene	CDR3 DNA	CDR3 protein
TRBV7-9	TRBJ1-2	.	TRBD1	TGTGCCAGCAGCTCGGACCGGGACAGGGCTTCTGGAAACACCTTC	CASSSDRDRASGNTF
TRBV29-1	TRBJ1-5	.	TRBD1	TGCAGCGTTGGACAGGGGGAAGGTCAGCCCCAGCATTTT	CSVGQGEGQPQHF
TRBV15	TRBJ1-5	.	.	TGTGCCACCAGCAGAGGACAATCCGTTAGCAATCAGCCCCAGCATTTT	CATSRGQSVSNQPQHF
TRBV24-1	TRBJ1-1	.	.	TGTGCCACCAGTGACCCCCGCGACTATCCCACTGAAGCTTTCTTT	CATSDPRDYPTEAFF
TRBV28	TRBJ1-2	many	.	TGTGCCAGCCGGGGGTATGGCTACACCTTC	CASRGYGYTF
TRBV20-1	TRBJ2-1	.	TRBD1	TGCAGTGCCGGGACAGGGGGCAATGAGCAGTTCTTC	CSAGTGGNEQFF
TRBV15	TRBJ2-7	.	.	TGTGCCACCAGCAGAGAGGGTAGGGACGTCGACGAGCAGTACTTC	CATSREGRDVDEQYF
TRBV20-1	TRBJ1-1	once	.	TGCAGTGCCCCAGGCCGGGGGTCTGGCACTGAAGCTTTCTTT	CSAPGRGSGTEAFF
TRBV6-4	TRBJ1-4	.	.	TGTGCCAGCATTGCGACACCCCTTAAAGAAAAACTGTTTTTT	CASIATPLKEKLFF
TRBV7-9	TRBJ2-1	.	.	TGTGCCAGCAGCTTCGAAGCGAATGAGCAGTTCTTC	CASSFEANEQFF
TRBV7-9	TRBJ2-5	.	.	TGTGCCAGCAGCTTAGCGGGGAGCTACCAAGAGACCCAGTACTTC	CASSLAGSYQETQYF
TRBV19	TRBJ2-5	.	.	TGTGCCAGTAGTATCTTGGGCAGGGAAGAGACCCAGTACTTC	CASSILGREETQYF
TRBV10-2	TRBJ1-6	few	TRBD1	TGCGCCAGCAGTGAGTCGGACAGGGTTGCTTCACCCCTCCACTTT	CASSESDRVASPLHF
TRBV29-1	TRBJ1-2	.	.	TGCAGCGTTGGAGGGGACGCCGTCAGTGGCTACACCTTC	CSVGGDAVSGYTF
TRBV5-8	TRBJ2-7	.	.	TGTGCCAGCAGCTATGGGGGGACTGGCGAGCAGTACTTC	CASSYGGTGEQYF
TRBV12-3/TRBV12-4	TRBJ1-2	many	.	TGTGCCAGCAGTTCTTTTGTGGATCGCTACACCTTC	CASSSFVDRYTF
TRBV7-2	TRBJ2-5	.	.	TGTGCCGCGGGGGCGGGGCCCCAAGAGACCCAGTACTTC	CAAGAGPQETQYF
TRBV7-2	TRBJ2-5	many	TRBD2	TGTGCCAGCAGCTTAGGGATTGGGGCGGGGGGCCTGGGGGAGACCCAGTACTTC	CASSLGIGAGGLGETQYF
TRBV6-1	TRBJ1-1	.	TRBD1	TGTGCCAGCAGGGGACAGGGAGAAACTGAAGCTTTCTTT	CASRGQGETEAFF
TRBV10-3	TRBJ1-6	.	.	TGTGCCATCAGTGAGTCGAAGTTGGCAAGGGCTAATTCACCCCTCCACTTT	CAISESKLARANSPLHF
TRBV6-5	TRBJ2-5	.	TRBD2	TGTGCCAGCCAATCGAGCGGGGGCCCCCAAGAGACCCAGTACTTC	CASQSSGGPQETQYF
TRBV20-1	TRBJ2-7	.	.	TGCAGTGCCCCAGGGGCCTACGAGCAGTACTTC	CSAPGAYEQYF
TRBV7-9	TRBJ2-5	once	.	TGTGCCAGCAGCCCATACTGGCCTGAAGAGACCCAGTACTTC	CASSPYWPEETQYF
TRBV2	TRBJ2-2	.	.	TGTGCCAGCAGATTGGACAACTGGAACACCGGGGAGCTGTCTTTT	CASRLDNWNTGELSF
TRBV24-1	TRBJ1-5	.	TRBD1	TGTGCCACCAGTGAAACCGGGACAGGGGGTCAGCCCCAGCATTTT	CATSETGTGGQPQHF
TRBV24-1	TRBJ2-7	.	.	TGTGCCACCAGTGATTCCTACGAGCAGTACTTC	CATSDSYEQYF
TRBV6-5	TRBJ2-7	.	.	TGTGCCAGCAACCCAACTCGGGGGCTGGGGTACGAGCAGTACTTC	CASNPTRGLGYEQYF
TRBV20-1	TRBJ2-7	.	.	TGCAGTGCCTGGAGTGACAGCTACGAGCAGTACTTC	CSAWSDSYEQYF